The source of this T cell receptor (beta chain) is a study of cytomegalovirus exposure and HLA in healthy donors. The study, taken as a whole, reports: In a later analysis, TCR beta V- and J-gene trimming showed a link to a missense DCLRE1C variant. Investigators reported under 200 TCR beta chains as tied to cytomegalovirus.

As to this clone: Its specificity is not known.

The CDR3 consists of 14 residues. Germline V lookup: CDR1 WNHNN, CDR2 SYGVQD (reference sequence). V lost 6 bases, J lost 3 bases, and 6 bases stayed unmatched. Amplification used 60 Vbeta primers and 13 Jbeta primers. The method was immunoSEQ multiplex PCR; TCRdb's version includes in-frame clones alone and lacks a portion of them. The table has over 40,000 clones, around 68% seen once. Sequenced sample: PBMCs. The chain recombines TRBV10-1 with TRBJ2-7, with TRBD1 matching 9 bases. The receptor's source is a man under 40 in good health and CMV-seronegative. The CDR3 bases are TGCGCCAGCAGCCAACCGGACAGGGGCTACGAGCAGTACTTC. This gives the protein CASSQPDRGYEQYF.